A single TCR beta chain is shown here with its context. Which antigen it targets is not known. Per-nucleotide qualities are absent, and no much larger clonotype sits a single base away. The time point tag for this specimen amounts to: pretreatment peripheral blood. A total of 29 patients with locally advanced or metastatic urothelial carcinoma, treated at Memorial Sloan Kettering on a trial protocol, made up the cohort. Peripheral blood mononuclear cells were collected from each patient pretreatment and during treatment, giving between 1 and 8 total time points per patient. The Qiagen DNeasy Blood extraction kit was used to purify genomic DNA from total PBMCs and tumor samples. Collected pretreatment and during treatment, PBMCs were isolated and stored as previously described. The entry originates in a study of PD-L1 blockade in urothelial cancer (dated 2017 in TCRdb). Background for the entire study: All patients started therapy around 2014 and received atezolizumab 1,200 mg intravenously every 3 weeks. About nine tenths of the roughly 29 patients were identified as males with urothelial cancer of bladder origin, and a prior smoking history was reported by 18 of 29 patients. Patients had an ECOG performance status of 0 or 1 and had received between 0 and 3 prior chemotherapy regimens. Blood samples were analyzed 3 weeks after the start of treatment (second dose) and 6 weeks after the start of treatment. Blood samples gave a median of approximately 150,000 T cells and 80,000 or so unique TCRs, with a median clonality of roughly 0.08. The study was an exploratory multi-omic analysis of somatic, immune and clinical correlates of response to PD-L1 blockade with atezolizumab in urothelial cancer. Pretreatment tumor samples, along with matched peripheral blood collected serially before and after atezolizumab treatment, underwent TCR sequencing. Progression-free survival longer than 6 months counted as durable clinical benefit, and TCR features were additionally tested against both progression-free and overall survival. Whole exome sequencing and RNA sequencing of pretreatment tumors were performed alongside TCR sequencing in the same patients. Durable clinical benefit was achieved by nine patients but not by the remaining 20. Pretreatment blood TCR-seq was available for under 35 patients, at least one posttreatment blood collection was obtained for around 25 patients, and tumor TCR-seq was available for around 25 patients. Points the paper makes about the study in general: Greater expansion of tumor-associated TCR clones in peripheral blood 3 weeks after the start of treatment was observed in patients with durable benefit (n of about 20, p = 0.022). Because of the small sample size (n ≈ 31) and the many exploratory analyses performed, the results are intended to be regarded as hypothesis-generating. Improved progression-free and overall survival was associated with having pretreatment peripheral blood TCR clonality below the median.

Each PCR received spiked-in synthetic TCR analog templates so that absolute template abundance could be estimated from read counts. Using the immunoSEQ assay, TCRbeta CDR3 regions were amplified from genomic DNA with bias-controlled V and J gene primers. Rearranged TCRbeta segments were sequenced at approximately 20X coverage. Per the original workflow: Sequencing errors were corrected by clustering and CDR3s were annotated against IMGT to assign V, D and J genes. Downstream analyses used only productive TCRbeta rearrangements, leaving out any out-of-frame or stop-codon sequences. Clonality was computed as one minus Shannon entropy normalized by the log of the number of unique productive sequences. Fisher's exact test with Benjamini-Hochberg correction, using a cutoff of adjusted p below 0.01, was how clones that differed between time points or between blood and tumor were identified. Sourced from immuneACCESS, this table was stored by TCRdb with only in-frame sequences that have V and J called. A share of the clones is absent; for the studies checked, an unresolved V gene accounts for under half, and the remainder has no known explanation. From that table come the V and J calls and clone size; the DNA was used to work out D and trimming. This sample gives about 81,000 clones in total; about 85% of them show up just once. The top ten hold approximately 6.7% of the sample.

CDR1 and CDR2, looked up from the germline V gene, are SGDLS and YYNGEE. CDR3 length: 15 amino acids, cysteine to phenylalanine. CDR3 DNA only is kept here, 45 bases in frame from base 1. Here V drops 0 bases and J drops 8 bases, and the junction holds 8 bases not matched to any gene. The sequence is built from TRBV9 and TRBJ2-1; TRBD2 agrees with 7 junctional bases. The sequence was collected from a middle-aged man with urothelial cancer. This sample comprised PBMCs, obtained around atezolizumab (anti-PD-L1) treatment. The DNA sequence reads TGTGCCAGCAGCGTAGTAATGGGGGGGGTCCATGAGCAGTTCTTC. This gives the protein CASSVVMGGVHEQFF.